These T cell receptor beta chains were read from a single sample in a study of T cell changes during pregnancy in multiple sclerosis. Generated by immunoSEQ multiplex PCR, the TCRdb table keeps only in-frame clones and is missing some. The data contain approximately 100,000 clones, approximately 90% of them singletons. Source: peripheral blood, taken after pregnancy. The receptor source for this set is a female donor with multiple sclerosis, enrolled in a pregnancy study. Both conserved end residues are part of each CDR3. The D gene is left open where the match is weak. Expanded clones get a size class; other rows say once, few or many, or leave the size out.

v_gene	d_gene	j_gene	abundance	CDR3aa	CDR3nt
TRBV29-1	NA	TRBJ2-7	once	CSVESGAYEQYF	TGCAGCGTTGAGTCAGGGGCCTACGAGCAGTACTTC
TRBV7-9	NA	TRBJ1-6	NA	CASRSKTLNSPLHF	TGTGCCAGCAGGTCTAAGACTCTAAATTCACCCCTCCACTTT
TRBV5-8	NA	TRBJ2-7	NA	CASSSPWLLTYEQYF	TGTGCCAGCAGCTCCCCCTGGCTTTTGACCTACGAGCAGTACTTC
TRBV7-3	NA	TRBJ2-4	NA	CASSLSSLAKNIQYF	TGTGCCAGCAGCTTATCTAGTCTAGCCAAAAACATTCAGTACTTC
TRBV10-3	TRBD1	TRBJ2-7	NA	CAITMTGDSYEQYF	TGTGCCATCACCATGACAGGGGACTCCTACGAGCAGTACTTC
TRBV7-3	TRBD2	TRBJ2-1	NA	CASSAAGGRNEQFF	TGTGCCAGCAGCGCGGCGGGGGGGCGTAATGAGCAGTTCTTC
TRBV7-7	NA	TRBJ2-1	once	CASSLGAKNYEQFF	TGTGCTAGCAGCTTAGGAGCCAAGAACTATGAGCAGTTCTTC
TRBV5-1	NA	TRBJ1-2	NA	CASSLAPVNGYTF	TGCGCCAGCAGCTTGGCCCCGGTTAATGGCTACACCTTC
TRBV9	TRBD2	TRBJ2-3	NA	CASRAGEGDTQYF	TGTGCCAGCAGGGCGGGGGAGGGAGATACGCAGTATTTT
TRBV2	NA	TRBJ1-1	NA	CASSTDGRTEAFF	TGTGCCAGCAGCACGGACGGGAGGACTGAAGCTTTCTTT
TRBV6-5	NA	TRBJ1-1	NA	CASNWAGGHTEAFF	TGTGCCAGCAACTGGGCGGGGGGGCACACTGAAGCTTTCTTT
TRBV6-6	NA	TRBJ1-5	once	CASSPTGANQPQHF	TGTGCCAGCAGCCCTACAGGTGCTAATCAGCCCCAGCATTTT
TRBV14	TRBD2	TRBJ2-1	NA	CASSPGTSSYNEQFF	TGTGCCAGCAGCCCCGGGACTAGCTCCTACAATGAGCAGTTCTTC
TRBV15	NA	TRBJ2-3	NA	CATSRGSDYGADTQYF	TGTGCCACCAGCAGAGGGTCCGACTACGGGGCAGATACGCAGTATTTT
TRBV2	NA	TRBJ2-5	NA	CASSLGETQYF	TGTGCCAGCAGCCTCGGGGAGACCCAGTACTTC
TRBV30	TRBD1	TRBJ2-2	NA	CAWAGTANTGELFF	TGTGCCTGGGCCGGGACAGCAAACACCGGGGAGCTGTTTTTT
TRBV27	TRBD1	TRBJ1-2	NA	CASSLLGQGANGYTF	TGTGCCAGCAGTTTATTGGGACAGGGGGCGAACGGCTACACCTTC
TRBV5-4	TRBD2	TRBJ2-7	NA	CASSLGQGTSGLTYEQYF	TGTGCCAGCAGCTTGGGCCAGGGGACTAGCGGGCTTACCTACGAGCAGTACTTC
TRBV6-1	NA	TRBJ2-7	NA	CASRGKTGTYEQYF	TGTGCCAGCAGGGGAAAGACAGGAACCTACGAGCAGTACTTC
TRBV10-3	TRBD2	TRBJ2-2	NA	CAISESRTSGGANTGELFF	TGTGCCATCAGTGAGTCTCGGACTAGCGGGGGAGCGAACACCGGGGAGCTGTTTTTT
TRBV4-1	TRBD1	TRBJ1-5	once	CASSHVGQGIRQPQHF	TGCGCCAGCAGCCATGTGGGACAGGGAATACGGCAGCCCCAGCATTTT
TRBV7-9	NA	TRBJ2-1	NA	CASSFATAYNEQFF	TGTGCCAGCAGCTTCGCGACAGCGTACAATGAGCAGTTCTTC
TRBV19	NA	TRBJ1-1	NA	CASSINTGFTEAFF	TGTGCCAGTAGTATAAACACAGGATTCACTGAAGCTTTCTTT
TRBV7-9	NA	TRBJ1-4	NA	CASSPGRGEEKLFF	TGTGCCAGCAGCCCGGGGCGGGGTGAGGAAAAACTGTTTTTT
TRBV14	NA	TRBJ2-3	NA	CASSPIDPGTGTDTQYF	TGTGCCAGCAGCCCCATTGACCCCGGCACGGGAACAGATACGCAGTATTTT
TRBV13	NA	TRBJ2-3	NA	CASSLVSGKRADTQYF	TGTGCCAGCAGCTTAGTGTCAGGGAAACGAGCAGATACGCAGTATTTT
TRBV19	TRBD2	TRBJ2-3	NA	CASGGVTDTQYF	TGTGCCAGCGGGGGGGTCACAGATACGCAGTATTTT
TRBV14	TRBD1	TRBJ1-1	NA	CASSRTGGWNTEAFF	TGTGCCAGCAGCCGGACAGGGGGCTGGAACACTGAAGCTTTCTTT
TRBV21-1	NA	TRBJ1-6	NA	CAGTANSPLHF	TGTGCCGGGACAGCTAATTCACCCCTCCACTTT
TRBV5-1	TRBD2	TRBJ2-4	NA	CASSVTIAGGENIQYF	TGCGCCAGCAGCGTGACTATAGCGGGGGGGGAAAACATTCAGTACTTC
TRBV5-1	TRBD1	TRBJ2-7	NA	CASSLGQGRGEQYF	TGCGCCAGCAGCCTGGGACAGGGCCGAGGCGAGCAGTACTTC